These T cell receptor beta chains were read from a single sample in a study of patients and donors after allogeneic stem cell transplantation. TCRdb itself ran the RT-PCR reads through MiXCR, one entry per CDR3 protein. The data contain fewer than 500,000 distinct CDR3 sequences, 16% of them seen just once; the ten biggest clones take up 7% to 7.5%. The sample was blood, either unsorted or a sorted T cell fraction (not recorded which). The source is a human donor who was either an allogeneic HSCT recipient or a stem cell or donor lymphocyte infusion donor (not recorded which). It is not recorded whose cells these are; they may come from a transplant donor. The CDR3 runs from the conserved cysteine through the conserved F or W.

J gene,V gene,CDR3 protein
TRBJ2-5,TRBV6-2/TRBV6-3,CASSALAGEETQYF
TRBJ1-5,TRBV7-9,CASSFSGQPQHF
TRBJ2-7,TRBV6-1,CASTEGLAGAYEQYF
TRBJ1-1,TRBV6-5,CASSSHSTAGVNTEAFF
TRBJ2-7,TRBV7-9,CASSHQGSSYEQYF
TRBJ1-1,TRBV12-3/TRBV12-4,CASTLGRGTEAFF
TRBJ2-3,TRBV7-2,CASSSSGSRTDTQYF
TRBJ2-1,TRBV9,CASSVKRDNSYNEQFF
TRBJ2-7,TRBV20-1,CSARGLAGSLSYEQYF
TRBJ2-3,TRBV5-4,CASSFLSGPGDTQYF
TRBJ1-4,TRBV30,CAWSVRNLEKLFF
TRBJ2-1,TRBV24-1,CATSGTQGPFYNEQFF
TRBJ2-3,TRBV7-6,CASSPRTGVAQYF
TRBJ2-7,TRBV10-3,CAIRGSSGNRDEQYF
TRBJ1-5,TRBV6-2/TRBV6-3,CASSRNRGGNQPQHF
TRBJ2-1,TRBV27,CASSFGQVGEQFF
TRBJ2-1,TRBV12-3/TRBV12-4,CASTLFRSNEQFF
TRBJ2-4,TRBV16,CASSQVAGDHRNIQYF
TRBJ2-2,TRBV27,CASSLSRGAGELFF
TRBJ2-7,TRBV10-3,CAISEWTGDNYEQYF
TRBJ1-5,TRBV5-1,CARARGTSHSNQPQHF
TRBJ2-5,TRBV25-1,CASSPWKSRETQYF
TRBJ2-1,TRBV20-1,CSAGGTSGYNEQFF
TRBJ2-1,TRBV3-1,CASSQAHLGTAVYNEQFF
TRBJ2-5,TRBV11-3,CASSFGTRGYQETQYF
TRBJ1-1,TRBV6-1,CASDWTGNTEAFF
TRBJ1-5,TRBV30,CAWKGGGNQPQHF
TRBJ2-1,TRBV12-3/TRBV12-4,CASSLGGRGREQFF
TRBJ2-7,TRBV12-3/TRBV12-4,CASSLAPPYEQYF
TRBJ1-2,TRBV12-3/TRBV12-4,CASSNDRDYGYTF
TRBJ2-1,TRBV7-9,CASSLVVKRLYNEQFF
TRBJ2-1,TRBV2,CASSSSGRRGNEQFF
TRBJ2-7,TRBV24-1,CATSDGQGSSYEQYF
TRBJ2-3,TRBV7-2,CASSRPPGTSTDTQYF
TRBJ1-2,TRBV12-3/TRBV12-4,CASSLRPIAGYTF
TRBJ2-5,TRBV28,CASSSTGGSETQYF
TRBJ1-6,TRBV6-5,CASSSGELNNSPLHF